These 30 T cell receptor beta chains were all obtained from the same sample, sequenced in a study of naive and memory T cell subsets. The beta constant-region primer was an equimolar mix of two oligonucleotides covering TRBC1 and TRBC2. Nested alpha and beta constant-region primers with the SP2 primer drove four PCR rounds on ligated cDNA. TCRdb fed the UMI-ligation and nested PCR reads into MiXCR, producing one record per CDR3 protein. The sample holds about 150,000 distinct CDR3 sequences, 20% to 25% seen once. Their antigen targets remain unknown. Overall study findings and caveats: Naive repertoires, especially CD8, held a few larger clonotypes, possibly memory cells re-expressing CD45RA.

Source material: naive CD4+ T cells from blood. Every receptor here comes from a human donor in good health.

This clonotype was observed a handful of times. The chain uses TRBV24-1 and TRBJ2-3; TRBD1 agrees at 8 bases. The germline gives CDR1 KGHDR, CDR2 SFDVKD. V shed 5 bases, J shed 0 bases, and the junction held 6 bases outside the gene matches. The CDR3 covers 16 residues. CDR3 in amino acids: CATSAGRQGSTDTQYF. The CDR3 DNA reads as TGTGCCACCAGTGCCGGGAGACAGGGGAGCACAGATACGCAGTATTTT.

The J gene is TRBJ1-1, the V gene TRBV14; D is unclear. CDR1 SGHDN and CDR2 FVKESK come from the germline V gene. The CDR3 spans 13 residues. Trimming shortened V by 5 bases and J by 0 bases, and 7 bases separated the two germline ends. Written as DNA, the CDR3 is TGTGCCAGCAGCAGTTCCGTGAACACTGAAGCTTTCTTT. Protein: CASSSSVNTEAFF.

This clonotype has at least ten counts. As DNA, the CDR3 is TGCAGCGACACTCTAGCGGGAGTGGTAGGTGAGCAGTTCTTC. Translation: CSDTLAGVVGEQFF. V usage is TRBV29-1 and J usage is TRBJ2-1; 10 bases map to TRBD2. The CDR3 length is 14 residues. With V trimmed by 7 bases and J by 9 bases, 12 bases remained unmatched. Germline-derived CDR1 and CDR2 are SQVTM and ANQGSEA.

Concerning this clonotype itself: The junction departs from germline at one end; a sequencing error may be responsible. The V gene is TRBV6-1, the J gene TRBJ2-4; D is ambiguous. CDR1 and CDR2 (germline): MNHNS, SASEGT. This CDR3 has 11 amino acids. The CDR3 protein is CASSDGPILCF. The CDR3 DNA is TGTGCCAGCAGTGATGGGCCCATCCTATGCTTC.

Many counts were recorded for this clonotype. The J gene is TRBJ2-2, the V gene TRBV14; TRBD2 matches at 9 bases. The CDR3 has 16 residues. Trimming took 6 bases from V and 1 from J; bases not matched to a gene: 6. Germline-derived CDR1 and CDR2 are SGHDN and FVKESK. CDR3 sequence: CASSLNSGRNTGELFF. CDR3 in DNA: TGTGCCAGCAGTTTGAATAGCGGGAGGAACACCGGGGAGCTGTTTTTT.

CDR3: CASSSRIPLPEQYF. The DNA for the CDR3 is TGTGCCAGCAGTTCACGGATCCCTTTACCAGAGCAGTACTTC. V gene TRBV6-6 combines with J gene TRBJ2-7; no firm D call. CDR1 is MNHNY, CDR2 SVGAGI, per germline (reference sequence). This CDR3 contains 14 residues. Trimming took 4 bases from V and 7 from J, leaving 17 bases between them.

This clonotype was observed a handful of times. The chain employs TRBV28 and TRBJ2-7, with TRBD1 identical over 7 bases. The junction had 12 bases not matched to a gene; V was cut back by 6 bases and J by 1 base. This CDR3 is built from 16 residues. In germline, CDR1 is MDHEN, CDR2 SYDVKM. The chain's CDR3 is CASSSSYRQGSYEQYF. CDR3 DNA sequence: TGTGCCAGCAGCTCATCCTATAGACAGGGTTCCTACGAGCAGTACTTC.

V usage is TRBV10-3 and J usage is TRBJ1-1; 9 nucleotides match TRBD1. V shed 2 bases and J 8 bases; nucleotides not matched to a gene: 0. CDR3 length: 12 amino acids. Germline CDR1 is ENHRY and CDR2 is SYGVKD. This CDR3 reads CAISEDRGEAFF. As DNA, the CDR3 is TGTGCCATCAGTGAGGACAGGGGGGAAGCTTTCTTT.

This chain joins TRBV5-1 and TRBJ2-4, with D hard to call. CDR1 is SGHRS, CDR2 YFSETQ, per germline. Deletions cut 0 bases from V and 5 bases from J, with 9 bases between. The CDR3 is made up of 14 amino acids. CDR3 amino acids: CASSLDGVQNIQYF. The CDR3 nucleotides are TGCGCCAGCAGCTTGGACGGAGTCCAAAACATTCAGTACTTC.

This rearrangement joins TRBV6-6 to TRBJ2-7; no firm D call. Per germline, CDR1 MNHNY and CDR2 SVGAGI (reference sequence). The CDR3 totals 13 residues. Trimming pared 6 bases from V and 0 bases from J, leaving 9 bases between. CDR3 protein: CASRRTVSYEQYF. CDR3 in DNA: TGTGCCAGCAGAAGAACTGTCTCCTACGAGCAGTACTTC.

V and J are TRBV12-3 or TRBV12-4 and TRBJ2-2; D gene uncertain. The germline V and J ends were trimmed by 2 bases and 5 bases, with 6 bases remaining between them. CDR3 length: 13 amino acids. The CDR3 loop is CASSLIGTGELFF. As DNA, the CDR3 is TGTGCCAGCAGTTTAATCGGAACCGGGGAGCTGTTTTTT.

This clonotype came up a few times. J is TRBJ1-1 and V is TRBV7-3; D might be TRBD1 (5 bases). Per germline, CDR1 SGHTA and CDR2 FQGTGA. The germline V and J ends were trimmed by 5 bases and 5 bases, with 15 bases remaining between them. This CDR3 contains 14 residues. The CDR3 region is CASSPTGGVTEAFF. In nucleotides, the CDR3 is TGTGCCAGCAGCCCCACGGGGGGTGTTACTGAAGCTTTCTTT.

The chain joins TRBV5-1 to TRBJ2-5; D may correspond to TRBD1 or TRBD2 (5 bases each). Looked up from germline, CDR1 is SGHRS and CDR2 is YFSETQ. V was trimmed by 0 bases and J by 9 bases, leaving 15 bases between them. The CDR3 contains 14 residues. The CDR3 here is CASSLAPGMGAQYF. The CDR3 DNA sequence: TGCGCCAGCAGCTTGGCCCCGGGAATGGGGGCCCAGTACTTC.

This clonotype turned up a few times. V usage is TRBV6-6 and J usage is TRBJ1-2; TRBD1 matches at 9 bases. CDR3 length: 16 amino acids. CDR1 and CDR2 from the germline V gene are MNHNY and SVGAGI (reference sequence). Trimming took 10 bases from V and 5 from J; bases not matched to a gene: 17. In DNA, the CDR3 is TGTGCCACCGACCCCCAGGGGGACAGGGTAGGGTATGGCTACACCTTC. This translates into CATDPQGDRVGYGYTF.

This clonotype showed up just a few times. CDR3 DNA: TGTGCCAGCAGCGTACCGGGACAGGGTTCCTACAATGAGCAGTTCTTC. This sequence encodes CASSVPGQGSYNEQFF. The chain joins TRBV9 to TRBJ2-1; 9 bases are shared with TRBD1. J lost 1 base, V lost 1 base, and 3 bases had no gene match. Germline assignment: CDR1 SGDLS and CDR2 YYNGEE. The CDR3 extends over 16 amino acids.

The rearrangement links TRBV28 to TRBJ2-7, with D perhaps matching TRBD2 (6 bases). Trimming pared 2 bases from V and 2 bases from J, leaving 13 bases between. The CDR3 runs 15 residues. CDR1 is MDHEN, CDR2 SYDVKM, per germline. The CDR3 region has the DNA TGTGCCAGCAGTTTAGGGGGGACTTTAACCTACGAGCAGTACTTC. Protein: CASSLGGTLTYEQYF.

This clonotype was observed a handful of times. This chain joins TRBV7-9 and TRBJ2-7; D is perhaps TRBD1 (7 bases). CDR1 is SEHNR, CDR2 FQNEAQ, per germline (reference sequence). V shed 5 bases and J shed 3 bases, with 17 bases lying between them. This CDR3 has 15 residues. CDR3 in amino acids: CASSRGGTEIYEQYF. CDR3 DNA: TGTGCCAGCAGCCGAGGCGGGACAGAGATCTACGAGCAGTACTTC.

The chain combines TRBV3-1 with TRBJ2-1; the D call may be TRBD1 or TRBD2 (6 bases each). The CDR3 sequence is 18 residues long. The V end lost 4 bases, the J end lost 0 bases, and 19 bases lay between the germline ends. Looked up from germline, CDR1 is LGHDT and CDR2 is YNNKEL (reference sequence). The CDR3 reads CASSPRGAGPSSYNEQFF. The CDR3, as DNA: TGTGCCAGCAGCCCCAGGGGAGCGGGTCCGAGCTCCTACAATGAGCAGTTCTTC.

V and J are TRBV10-3 and TRBJ1-1, with D unresolved. The CDR3 spans 15 residues. Trimming removed 6 bases at V and 0 bases at J, with 14 bases between. The germline gives CDR1 ENHRY, CDR2 SYGVKD. CDR3 region: CAIRATNELNTEAFF. The CDR3 nucleotides are TGTGCCATCAGGGCGACAAACGAATTGAACACTGAAGCTTTCTTT.

The chain joins TRBV2 to TRBJ2-2; D not resolved. The CDR3 is 12 amino acids. Germline CDR1 reads SNHLY; CDR2 reads FYNNEI. Deletions cut 3 bases from V and 6 bases from J, with 5 bases between. The CDR3, as DNA: TGTGCCAGCAGTGAGGGCCCCGGGGAGCTGTTTTTT. As protein: CASSEGPGELFF.

This clonotype was found many times. V usage is TRBV30 and J usage is TRBJ1-2; D uncertain. Trimming stripped 7 bases from V and 4 bases from J, with 7 bases between. The CDR3 runs to 10 residues. Germline values: CDR1 GTSNPN, CDR2 SVGIG (reference sequence). The CDR3 bases are TGTGCCTTACTGGGCTATGGCTACACCTTC. Protein product: CALLGYGYTF.

Only a few counts were recorded for this clonotype. The chain uses TRBV9 and TRBJ2-2; the D gene is possibly TRBD1 (6 bases). Trimming pared 3 bases from V and 2 bases from J, leaving 11 bases between. The CDR3 is 15 residues long. The germline V gene has CDR1 SGDLS and CDR2 YYNGEE. This CDR3 is CASSDRQANTGELFF. The CDR3 DNA reads as TGTGCCAGCAGCGATCGACAGGCAAACACCGGGGAGCTGTTTTTT.

The chain joins TRBV14 to TRBJ2-3, with D unresolved. CDR3 length: 14 amino acids. Trimming took 0 bases from V and 6 from J, leaving 10 bases between them. Germline CDR1 is SGHDN and CDR2 is FVKESK. In nucleotides, the CDR3 is TGTGCCAGCAGCCAAGAATTGCGGTCCGATACGCAGTATTTT. Residues: CASSQELRSDTQYF.

This clonotype was seen repeatedly, ten times or more. V is TRBV20-1 and J is TRBJ1-3; 7 bases align to TRBD1. Germline V CDR1 and CDR2: DFQATT, SNEGSKA (reference sequence). V gave up 2 bases and J gave up 0 bases; unmatched junction bases: 13. The CDR3 has 18 amino acids. For the CDR3, the DNA is TGCAGTGCTAGACCGGGACAGAGGGTTCCCAGCTCTGGAAACACCATATATTTT. Translated: CSARPGQRVPSSGNTIYF.

This clonotype was found many times. The chain couples TRBV3-1 to TRBJ2-5; D remains unclear. Deletions cut 6 bases from V and 2 bases from J, with 10 bases between. This CDR3 contains 13 residues. Looked up from germline, CDR1 is LGHDT and CDR2 is YNNKEL (reference sequence). CDR3 sequence: CASSQMVQETQYF. CDR3 nucleotide sequence: TGTGCCAGCAGTCAAATGGTACAAGAGACCCAGTACTTC.

The genes are TRBV3-1 and TRBJ2-1; D gene unclear. CDR1 and CDR2 from the germline V gene are LGHDT and YNNKEL (reference sequence). Trimming took off 2 bases at V and 11 bases at J, with 16 bases between the two ends. CDR3 size: 14 residues. DNA of the CDR3: TGTGCCAGCAGCCAATTCCCCGGGCCCCCGAAGCAGTTCTTC. Amino acid sequence: CASSQFPGPPKQFF.

This clonotype has only one observation. This chain uses TRBV7-2 with TRBJ2-7; D is perhaps TRBD2 (6 bases). CDR3 length: 13 residues. Trimming shortened V by 2 bases and J by 3 bases, and 8 bases separated the two germline ends. The germline V gene encodes CDR1 SGHTA and CDR2 FQGNSA. CDR3 amino acids: CASSLFGGYEQYF. The CDR3 DNA follows: TGTGCCAGCAGCTTATTCGGGGGCTACGAGCAGTACTTC.

This clonotype was counted a few times. The V gene is TRBV19, the J gene TRBJ2-2; the D call may be TRBD1 or TRBD2 (5 bases each). Germline values: CDR1 LNHDA, CDR2 SQIVND (reference sequence). V shed 5 bases and J shed 4 bases, with 20 bases lying between them. The CDR3 length is 17 residues. The CDR3 bases are TGTGCCAGTAGTCCCCGTTACTCAGGGAGCCCCACCGGGGAGCTGTTTTTT. Its translation is CASSPRYSGSPTGELFF.

The J gene is TRBJ2-7, the V gene TRBV30; D uncertain. CDR3 length: 12 residues. With 5 bases removed from V and 7 bases from J, the gap between germline ends came to 15 bases. Germline CDR1 reads GTSNPN; CDR2 reads SVGIG (reference sequence). CDR3 in amino acids: CAWGTLLREQYF. The CDR3 nucleotides are TGTGCCTGGGGTACCCTTCTAAGGGAGCAGTACTTC.

The chain employs TRBV12-3 or TRBV12-4 and TRBJ1-2, with D hard to call. V was cut by 8 bases and J by 2 bases, with 9 bases left in between. This CDR3 is 12 amino acids long. DNA for the CDR3: TGTGCCAGCCGGGAGGCCAACTATGGCTACACCTTC. Its translation: CASREANYGYTF.